A single sample gave rise to the 17 T cell receptor beta chains below, sequenced in a study of T cells in Graves' hyperthyroidism and ophthalmopathy. RNA transcripts provided the source from which TCR beta CDR3 regions were amplified. Researchers ran a first-round RT-PCR on the TCR CDR3 using the HTBI primer set. TCRdb ran MiXCR on the multiplex PCR reads and lists one entry per CDR3 protein. Among approximately 590,000 distinct CDR3 sequences listed, about 43% were seen once. Sequenced input: peripheral blood or thyroid tissue (not recorded which). Receptor source: a woman between 18 and 29 years old with Graves' hyperthyroidism.

The chain couples TRBV7-8 to TRBJ1-2, with TRBD1 identical over 9 bases. V shed 3 bases, J shed 4 bases, and the junction held 3 bases outside the gene matches. Germline values: CDR1 SGHVS, CDR2 FQNEAQ. The CDR3 consists of 14 residues. This CDR3 is CASSFGTGTYGYTF. For the CDR3, the DNA is TGTGCCAGCAGCTTTGGGACAGGGACCTATGGCTACACCTTC. Variable domain in full (rest from reference TRBV7-8 and TRBJ1-2): GAGVSQSPRYKVAKRGQDVALRCDPISGHVSLFWYQQALGQGPEFLTYFQNEAQLDKSGLPSDRFFAERPEGSVSTLKIQRTQQEDSAVYLCASSFGTGTYGYTFGSGTRLTVV.

This clonotype was counted many times. This chain links TRBV29-1 with TRBJ2-2; D is unclear. V lost 3 bases and J 7 bases, leaving 9 bases between the germline ends. This CDR3 has 12 residues. Germline V gives CDR1 SQVTM, CDR2 ANQGSEA. CDR3 protein: CSVDQLGGELFF. In DNA, the CDR3 is TGCAGCGTTGACCAGTTGGGCGGGGAGCTGTTTTTT.

The chain recombines TRBV29-1 with TRBJ2-7; 12 bases agree with TRBD1. V dropped 6 bases and J dropped 5; count of bases not matched to a gene: 8. This CDR3 has 14 residues. Looked up from germline, CDR1 is SQVTM and CDR2 is ANQGSEA. The CDR3 region is CSVPGQGANDEQYF. CDR3 DNA: TGCAGCGTACCGGGACAGGGGGCAAACGACGAGCAGTACTTC.

The chain employs TRBV25-1 and TRBJ1-2; TRBD1 aligns across 8 bases. The V and J ends lost 8 bases and 8 bases, in that order; junction bases with no gene match: 13. CDR1 is MGHDK and CDR2 is SYGVNS in the germline V gene. This CDR3 is 14 amino acids long. CDR3 protein: CASSPGTGGQGYTF. CDR3 sequence (DNA): TGTGCCAGCTCTCCCGGGACAGGAGGTCAAGGCTACACCTTC.

This clonotype was seen a few times. CDR3 amino acids: CSASAGVEEKLFF. The CDR3, as DNA: TGCAGTGCTAGCGCGGGGGTGGAGGAAAAACTGTTTTTT. This chain connects TRBV20-1 to TRBJ1-4, with TRBD1 as a possible D gene (5 bases). Trimming left V 3 bases short and J 8 bases short, with 13 bases between. This CDR3 has 13 residues. Germline V gene sequence: CDR1 DFQATT, CDR2 SNEGSKA (reference sequence).

V and J are TRBV30 and TRBJ1-3, with D unresolved. Germline CDR1 reads GTSNPN; CDR2 reads SVGIG (reference sequence). The V gene lost 3 bases and the J gene lost 4 bases, with 7 bases spanning the gap. This CDR3 has 12 amino acids. CDR3 coding DNA: TGTGCCTGGAGCGAAAGAGGAAACACCATATATTTT. Its protein product is CAWSERGNTIYF.

The V and J genes are TRBV9 and TRBJ2-7, with 9 bases lining up with TRBD2. The CDR3 spans 16 residues. V lost 5 bases to trimming and J lost 0 bases; unmatched junction nucleotides: 9. The germline V gene has CDR1 SGDLS and CDR2 YYNGEE. The CDR3 nucleotides are TGTGCCAGCAGATACGAAGCGACTAGCGGCTCCTACGAGCAGTACTTC. It translates to CASRYEATSGSYEQYF. Full variable domain (rest looked up from reference TRBV9 and TRBJ2-7): DSGVTQTPKHLITATGQRVTLRCSPRSGDLSVYWYQQSLDQGLQFLIQYYNGEERAKGNILERFSAQQFPDLHSELNLSSLELGDSALYFCASRYEATSGSYEQYFGPGTRLTVT.

The chain links TRBV10-3 to TRBJ2-5; D gene unclear. Deletions cut 10 bases from V and 2 bases from J, with 17 bases between. The CDR3 spans 14 residues. CDR1 and CDR2 from the germline V gene are ENHRY and SYGVKD. The CDR3 sequence: CASSATETQETQYF. The CDR3 region has the DNA TGTGCCAGCAGCGCAACAGAGACACAAGAGACCCAGTACTTC.

This clonotype was detected many times. The V and J genes are TRBV15 and TRBJ1-2; D unclear. V lost 1 base, J lost 0 bases, and 9 bases lay in between. Germline V CDR1 and CDR2: LNHNV, YYDKDF (reference sequence). CDR3 length: 15 amino acids. The CDR3 DNA reads TGTGCCACCAGCAGAGGTGGAGAAACTAACTATGGCTACACCTTC. Translating it yields CATSRGGETNYGYTF. Variable domain in full (rest from reference TRBV15 and TRBJ1-2): DAMVIQNPRYQVTQFGKPVTLSCSQTLNHNVMYWYQQKSSQAPKLLFHYYDKDFNNEADTPDNFQSRRPNTSFCFLDIRSPGLGDTAMYLCATSRGGETNYGYTFGSGTRLTVV.

The V gene is TRBV6-4, the J gene TRBJ2-2; 8 nucleotides agree with TRBD2. After removal of 0 bases from V and 6 bases from J, the junction contained 9 bases not matched to a gene. The germline CDR1 and CDR2 sequences are MRHNA and SNTAGT. The CDR3 loop spans 17 amino acids. In DNA form, the CDR3 reads TGTGCCAGCAGTGACTCCGATCTAGCGGGTTCGCCCGGGGAGCTGTTTTTT. Residues: CASSDSDLAGSPGELFF.

The chain links TRBV7-2 to TRBJ2-7; 8 positions match TRBD1. V lost 6 bases, J lost 0 bases, and 7 bases stayed unmatched. CDR1 SGHTA and CDR2 FQGNSA come from the germline V gene. The CDR3 loop spans 15 amino acids. The CDR3 DNA follows: TGTGCCAGCAGTGGACAGGGCGCCTCCTCCTACGAGCAGTACTTC. Its translation: CASSGQGASSYEQYF.

This chain uses TRBV12-3 or TRBV12-4 with TRBJ1-1, with TRBD1 as a possible D gene (5 bases). Trimming stripped 2 bases from V and 4 bases from J, with 14 bases between. This CDR3 comprises 15 residues. CDR3 residues: CASSLFRDLGTEAFF. CDR3 DNA sequence: TGTGCCAGCAGTTTATTCAGGGACCTCGGCACTGAAGCTTTCTTT.

A few counts support this clonotype. The rearrangement links TRBV5-8 to TRBJ1-1; maybe TRBD1 (6 bases). CDR1 SGHTS and CDR2 YDEGEE come from the germline V gene. The V and J ends lost 4 bases and 10 bases respectively, with 14 bases between them. The CDR3 spans 12 residues. This CDR3 is CASSPRTAGAFF. The DNA of the CDR3 is TGTGCCAGCAGCCCCAGGACAGCGGGAGCTTTCTTT.

This clonotype was detected ten times or more. V and J are TRBV7-6 and TRBJ2-7; 10 bases match TRBD2. With V trimmed by 3 bases and J by 2 bases, 4 bases remained unmatched. This CDR3 contains 15 residues. CDR1 and CDR2 (germline): SGHVS, FNYEAQ. In nucleotides, the CDR3 is TGTGCCAGCAGCTTCCGGACTAGCGGTGCCTACGAGCAGTACTTC. Its translation is CASSFRTSGAYEQYF.

This clonotype was observed a handful of times. J is TRBJ1-2 and V is TRBV20-1, with D possibly matching TRBD1 (6 bases). This CDR3 has 12 amino acids. V lost 7 bases and J 3 bases, leaving 12 bases between the germline ends. Germline lookup yields CDR1 DFQATT and CDR2 SNEGSKA (reference sequence). The CDR3 bases are TGCAGTGTGGACAGTGTATACTATGGCTACACCTTC. The encoded protein is CSVDSVYYGYTF.

This chain connects TRBV19 to TRBJ1-5; no reliable D call. Germline V lookup: CDR1 LNHDA, CDR2 SQIVND (reference sequence). This CDR3 region has 17 residues. Trimming removed 5 bases from V and 0 bases from J, with 17 bases in between. Here the CDR3 DNA reads TGTGCCAGTAGTCCGAGCCCCGAAGTAGGTAGCAATCAGCCCCAGCATTTT. Its translation is CASSPSPEVGSNQPQHF.

The table lists this clonotype with many counts. The chain combines TRBV29-1 with TRBJ1-1; no firm D call. V dropped 4 bases and J dropped 5 bases, with 14 bases sitting between them. CDR3 size: 13 residues. From germline, CDR1 is SQVTM and CDR2 ANQGSEA. The CDR3 bases are TGCAGCGTTGCCGAGTTTATGGAAACTGAAGCTTTCTTT. Translating gives CSVAEFMETEAFF.